The sequence of this T cell receptor (beta chain) was determined in a study of T cells in Graves' hyperthyroidism and ophthalmopathy. RNA transcripts provided the source from which TCR beta CDR3 regions were amplified. The HTBI set primed first-round TCR CDR3 RT-PCR. Via MiXCR, TCRdb re-called the multiplex PCR reads, giving one row per CDR3 protein. Among a few hundred thousand distinct CDR3 sequences, 15% to 20% were seen once, and the ten largest hold roughly 29%. The germline V gene encodes CDR1 MNHEY and CDR2 SVGEGT. The CDR3 sequence is 15 residues long. V was trimmed by 2 bases and J by 4 bases, leaving 11 bases between them.

The sequenced material came from blood. The receptor comes from a woman aged 25 to 39 with Graves' ophthalmopathy. The V call is TRBV6-2 or TRBV6-3, the J call TRBJ2-2, with no clear D. The CDR3 DNA follows: TGTGCCAGCAGTTACAGGGCTGCGGCCACCGGGGAGCTGTTTTTT. Translated: CASSYRAAATGELFF.